Below, one T cell receptor (beta chain) is given with its context. This sample was included in a study of cytotoxic CD8 clonotypes in ibrutinib-treated CLL. Germline lookup yields CDR1 MDHEN and CDR2 SYDVKM. This CDR3 contains 13 residues. V lost 8 bases, J lost 0 bases, and 9 bases lay in between. Sequencing was performed with immunoSEQ multiplex PCR; in TCRdb, only in-frame clones are kept and a portion is missing. The data show about 140,000 clones, about 84% seen once. This chain links TRBV28 with TRBJ2-3; D is possibly TRBD1 (5 bases). The sequencing used PBMCs, collected after 36 months of ibrutinib treatment. The sequence was obtained from a human donor with chronic lymphocytic leukemia. The CDR3 region is CASGAGSTDTQYF. For the CDR3, the DNA is TGTGCCAGCGGGGCCGGTAGCACAGATACGCAGTATTTT.